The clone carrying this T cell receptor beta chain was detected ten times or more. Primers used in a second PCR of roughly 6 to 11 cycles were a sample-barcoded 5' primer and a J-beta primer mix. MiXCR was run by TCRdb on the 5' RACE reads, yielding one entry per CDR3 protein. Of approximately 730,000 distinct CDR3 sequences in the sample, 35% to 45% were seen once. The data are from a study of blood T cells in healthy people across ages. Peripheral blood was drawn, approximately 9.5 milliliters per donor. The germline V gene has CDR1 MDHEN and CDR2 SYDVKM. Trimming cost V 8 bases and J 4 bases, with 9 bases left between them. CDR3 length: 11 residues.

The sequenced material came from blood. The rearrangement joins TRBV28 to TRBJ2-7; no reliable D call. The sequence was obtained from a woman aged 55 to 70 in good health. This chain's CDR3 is CASLDLYEQYF. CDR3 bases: TGTGCCAGCCTCGATTTGTACGAGCAGTACTTC.